This entry describes one TCR beta chain. What it binds is unknown. TCRdb's copy holds only in-frame clones and misses some; the assay was immunoSEQ multiplex PCR. The table includes tens of thousands of clones, roughly 91% detected once. The CDR3 loop spans 22 amino acids. Per the germline V gene, CDR1 is MDHEN and CDR2 is SYDVKM. Trimming removed 0 bases at V and 10 bases at J, with 39 bases between. The source of the sample is a study of T cell responses to AZD1222 COVID-19 vaccine. Study conclusions and caveats: Baseline testing showed seropositivity in only six or seven AZD1222 recipients.

The genes are TRBV28 and TRBJ1-1; D may be TRBD1 (6 bases). This receptor was identified in an adult in good health. Material: peripheral blood, obtained on day 0 of MenACWY control vaccination. For the CDR3, the DNA is TGTGCCAGCAGTTTATGGGTCCCCACAGGGATGAAGGGCTGGAGTCTAGACCGCGCAGCTTTCTTT. Translation: CASSLWVPTGMKGWSLDRAAFF.